Following are 13 T cell receptor beta chains from one sample sequenced in a study of human T cells and chemical hapten exposure (dated by TCRdb to the early 2020s). Libraries were built with RACE. Data came from a NextSeq 500. TCRdb reprocessing: public reads trimmed at Q25 with fastp, clones called with MiXCR, in-frame beta chains kept. Every CDR3 protein is listed once, alongside the most common genes and DNA of its rows. This sample holds some 360,000 distinct CDR3 sequences; around 5.5% were observed only once. The top ten hold approximately 2.8% of the sample. This specimen's time point label, per the study, means: pre-sensitization, week 0. In the paper's terms, the treatment or condition label means: therapeutic diphenylcyclopropenone sensitization with weekly scalp DPC. Here the sequenced sample was whole blood, taken in connection with sensitization to the hapten diphenylcyclopropenone (DPC). The receptors shown here come from a woman aged 50 to 60 with alopecia areata. Some clones in this sample may be carry-over from other donors' samples.

The V call is TRBV28, the J call TRBJ1-1; tentatively, D is TRBD1 (6 bases). The germline V gene has CDR1 MDHEN and CDR2 SYDVKM. CDR3 length: 14 residues. V gave up 6 bases and J gave up 5 bases, with 16 bases separating them. CDR3 in DNA: TGTGCCAGCAGAGACCAGGGGAAGGTAACTGAAGCTTTCTTT. This gives the protein CASRDQGKVTEAFF.

The sample holds many counts of this clonotype. The chain employs TRBV15 and TRBJ1-5; D is perhaps TRBD1 (5 bases). The CDR3 contains 16 residues. Trimming stripped 1 base from V and 4 bases from J, with 14 bases between. The V gene's germline CDR1 is LNHNV and CDR2 YYDKDF (reference sequence). The DNA for the CDR3 is TGTGCCACCAGCAGAGTTAGGGCAGGGTGGAATCAGCCCCAGCATTTT. This codes for CATSRVRAGWNQPQHF.

This clonotype came up many times. V usage is TRBV27 and J usage is TRBJ1-1; D uncertain. Trimming took off 2 bases at V and 1 base at J, with 8 bases between the two ends. The CDR3 runs 14 residues. In germline, CDR1 is MNHEY, CDR2 SMNVEV (reference sequence). CDR3 loop: CASSLRRGNTEAFF. CDR3 nucleotide sequence: TGTGCCAGCAGTTTAAGACGGGGGAACACTGAAGCTTTCTTT.

This clonotype was found many times. The chain combines TRBV28 with TRBJ2-7; D remains unclear. V lost 4 bases, J lost 3 bases, and 10 bases lay in between. The V gene's germline CDR1 is MDHEN and CDR2 SYDVKM. This CDR3 spans 13 amino acids. For the CDR3, the DNA is TGTGCCAGCAGTTCCCCGATGGACTACGAGCAGTACTTC. It is translated as CASSSPMDYEQYF.

This clonotype has at least ten counts. The chain couples TRBV4-3 to TRBJ1-1; D gene uncertain. V lost 3 bases to trimming and J lost 5 bases, with 16 bases between them. The germline gives CDR1 LGHNA, CDR2 YSLEER. The CDR3 loop spans 15 amino acids. CDR3 amino acids: CASSQARGVGTEAFF. CDR3 bases: TGCGCCAGCAGCCAGGCCCGCGGGGTCGGGACTGAAGCTTTCTTT.

This clonotype occurred a few times. This chain connects TRBV7-2 to TRBJ2-3, with 10 bases lining up with TRBD1. The CDR3 loop spans 16 amino acids. J was trimmed by 6 bases and V by 3 bases; bases with no gene match: 9. Germline V CDR1 and CDR2: SGHTA, FQGNSA. The CDR3 region has the DNA TGTGCCAGCAGCTTCTCGAGGACAGGGGGACGGGATACGCAGTATTTT. Its protein product is CASSFSRTGGRDTQYF.

The table lists this clonotype with a few counts. V and J are TRBV12-3 or TRBV12-4 and TRBJ2-5; unclear D gene. V was pared by 4 bases and J by 5 bases, with 8 bases between. The CDR3 sequence is 12 residues long. For the CDR3, the DNA is TGTGCCAGCAGTTCTAGGGTGGAGACCCAGTACTTC. This sequence encodes CASSSRVETQYF.

At least ten counts were recorded for this clonotype. The V call is TRBV12-3 or TRBV12-4, the J call TRBJ2-3; no clear D gene. Trimming stripped 11 bases from V and 7 bases from J, with 16 bases between. The CDR3 loop spans 12 amino acids. The CDR3 DNA reads TGTGCCTCGGGTCCGGGCGTTTATACGCAGTATTTT. Its protein is CASGPGVYTQYF.

In its sample, this clonotype was seen many times. The V call is TRBV24-1, the J call TRBJ2-1; unclear D gene. CDR1 and CDR2 (germline): KGHDR, SFDVKD. The CDR3 is made up of 11 amino acids. The V and J ends lost 4 bases and 6 bases respectively, with 3 bases between them. The CDR3 DNA reads as TGTGCCACCAGTGACAGCAATGAGCAGTTCTTC. It codes for CATSDSNEQFF.

This clonotype was counted many times. The genes are TRBV28 and TRBJ2-5; D possibly corresponds to TRBD1 (6 bases). Germline-derived CDR1 and CDR2 are MDHEN and SYDVKM. V was trimmed by 5 bases and J by 0 bases, leaving 13 bases between them. This CDR3 comprises 15 residues. The CDR3 region is CASSPHAGDQETQYF. For the CDR3, the DNA is TGTGCCAGCAGTCCGCACGCAGGGGACCAAGAGACCCAGTACTTC. Based on the CDR3 plus reference TRBV28 and TRBJ2-5, the full variable domain is DVKVTQSSRYLVKRTGEKVFLECVQDMDHENMFWYRQDPGLGLRLIYFSYDVKMKEKGDIPEGYSVSREKKERFSLILESASTNQTSMYLCASSPHAGDQETQYFGPGTRLLVL.

This clonotype was observed at least ten times. The chain couples TRBV3-1 to TRBJ2-1; D possibly corresponds to TRBD2 (6 bases). The CDR3 is 16 residues long. Per the germline V gene, CDR1 is LGHDT and CDR2 is YNNKEL (reference sequence). Between the trimmed V and J ends, which lost 2 bases and 4 bases, there was a span of 15 bases. The CDR3 DNA is TGTGCCAGCAGCCAACCACAGACTAGATCATACAATGAGCAGTTCTTC. It specifies CASSQPQTRSYNEQFF.

This clonotype was counted many times. The chain employs TRBV5-4 and TRBJ2-5; 12 bases fit TRBD2. This CDR3 contains 17 residues. Germline CDR1 is SGHNT and CDR2 is YYREEE (reference sequence). V shed 0 bases and J 2 bases; nucleotides not matched to a gene: 5. The CDR3 protein is CASSLGLAGGKQETQYF. CDR3 DNA sequence: TGTGCCAGCAGCTTGGGTCTAGCGGGGGGGAAGCAAGAGACCCAGTACTTC.

The V call is TRBV4-1, the J call TRBJ2-1; D remains ambiguous. The CDR3 consists of 14 residues. V lost 0 bases and J lost 2, with 5 bases in between. Germline CDR1 is MGHRA and CDR2 is YSYEKL. The DNA for the CDR3 is TGCGCCAGCAGCCAAGAGTCCGCCTACAATGAGCAGTTCTTC. This translates into CASSQESAYNEQFF.